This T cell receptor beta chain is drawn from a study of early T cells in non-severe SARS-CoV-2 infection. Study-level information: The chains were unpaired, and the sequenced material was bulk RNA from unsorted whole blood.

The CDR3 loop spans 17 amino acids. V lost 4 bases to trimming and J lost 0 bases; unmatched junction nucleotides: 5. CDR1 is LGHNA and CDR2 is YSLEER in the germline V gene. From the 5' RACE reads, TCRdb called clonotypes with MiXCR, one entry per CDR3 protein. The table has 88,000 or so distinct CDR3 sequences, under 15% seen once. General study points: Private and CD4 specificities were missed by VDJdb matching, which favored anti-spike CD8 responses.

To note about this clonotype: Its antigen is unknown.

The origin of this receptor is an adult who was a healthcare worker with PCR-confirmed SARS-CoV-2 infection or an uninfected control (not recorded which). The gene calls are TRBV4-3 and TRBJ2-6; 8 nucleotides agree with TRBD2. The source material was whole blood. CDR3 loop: CASSRGGRTSGANVLTF. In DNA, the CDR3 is TGCGCCAGCAGCCGCGGGGGGCGAACCTCTGGGGCCAACGTCCTGACTTTC.